Shown below are 15 T cell receptor beta chains from a single sample sequenced in a study of blood T cell repertoires in COVID-19. TCRdb keeps only in-frame clones here, not all; method: immunoSEQ multiplex PCR. The sample holds some 350,000 clones, 88% seen once. The sample comprised peripheral blood. The receptor set was obtained from a woman aged 70 to 79 with COVID-19, enrolled during active disease.

The rearrangement links TRBV9 to TRBJ1-2; D is perhaps TRBD1 (6 bases). Germline loops: CDR1 SGDLS, CDR2 YYNGEE. V lost 0 bases to trimming and J lost 8 bases, with 14 bases between them. The CDR3 length is 14 residues. CDR3 amino acids: CASSVGTGRVGYTF. Written as DNA, the CDR3 is TGTGCCAGCAGCGTAGGCACAGGGAGAGTCGGCTACACCTTC.

The chain employs TRBV30 and TRBJ1-1; D perhaps matches TRBD1 (5 bases). This CDR3 comprises 13 residues. The germline V and J ends were trimmed by 5 bases and 0 bases, with 10 bases remaining between them. CDR1 is GTSNPN and CDR2 is SVGIG in the germline V gene (reference sequence). The DNA of the CDR3 is TGTGCCTGGGGAAGACAGTTGAACACTGAAGCTTTCTTT. It codes for CAWGRQLNTEAFF.

The V and J genes are TRBV24-1 and TRBJ1-2; 9 nucleotides align to TRBD1. CDR1 and CDR2 from the germline V gene are KGHDR and SFDVKD. The CDR3 is made up of 15 amino acids. Unmatched junction bases numbered 6, after V lost 5 bases and J lost 3 bases. The CDR3 reads CATSGTGGDDYGYTF. In DNA, the CDR3 is TGTGCCACCAGTGGTACAGGGGGCGACGACTATGGCTACACCTTC.

The chain couples TRBV7-5 to TRBJ1-2. TRBV7-5 is assigned pseudogene status. CDR3 length: 19 residues. The CDR3 sequence: CARSLVHGGRRGRFYGYTF. The CDR3, as DNA: TGTGCCAGAAGCTTAGTTCACGGGGGGCGCAGAGGTCGGTTCTATGGCTACACCTTC.

CDR3 in DNA: TGTGCCAGCAGAAGACAGGGATACAACTATGGCTACACCTTC. Translating it yields CASRRQGYNYGYTF. The chain links TRBV2 to TRBJ1-2; TRBD1 matches 7 bases. Per the germline V gene, CDR1 is SNHLY and CDR2 is FYNNEI. This CDR3 is built from 14 residues. V shed 6 bases and J 2 bases; nucleotides not matched to a gene: 6.

This clone was detected ten times or more. V and J are TRBV9 and TRBJ2-1; TRBD2 might be the D (7 bases). Trimming removed 3 bases at V and 0 bases at J, with 10 bases between. Germline V gives CDR1 SGDLS, CDR2 YYNGEE. The CDR3 loop spans 15 amino acids. The CDR3 nucleotides read TGTGCCAGCAGCGAGGGGGGGAGCTCCTACAATGAGCAGTTCTTC. It yields the protein CASSEGGSSYNEQFF. Drawing the rest from reference TRBV9 and TRBJ2-1, the complete variable domain is DSGVTQTPKHLITATGQRVTLRCSPRSGDLSVYWYQQSLDQGLQFLIQYYNGEERAKGNILERFSAQQFPDLHSELNLSSLELGDSALYFCASSEGGSSYNEQFFGPGTRLTVL.

The J gene is TRBJ2-1, the V gene TRBV28; 7 bases map to TRBD2. The CDR3 loop spans 14 amino acids. The J segment lost 2 bases and the V segment lost 8 bases, leaving 6 bases of the junction unmatched. Germline-derived CDR1 and CDR2 are MDHEN and SYDVKM. CDR3 residues: CASGTGGTYNEQFF. CDR3 bases: TGTGCCAGCGGGACGGGGGGAACCTACAATGAGCAGTTCTTC.

The chain joins TRBV3-1 (or the pseudogene TRBV3-2) to TRBJ1-6; D is unresolved. Between the trimmed V and J ends, which lost 0 bases and 7 bases, there was a span of 13 bases. The germline CDR1 and CDR2 sequences are LGHDT and YNNKEL (reference sequence). This CDR3 has 16 residues. The CDR3 DNA sequence: TGTGCCAGCAGCCAAGACCGCGTGAGCCCGAATTCACCCCTCCACTTT. Protein sequence: CASSQDRVSPNSPLHF.

CDR3 sequence (DNA): TGTGCCAGCAGGACCCTATGGGGGGGAAGGAGTTATGGCTACACCTTC. The encoded protein is CASRTLWGGRSYGYTF. The chain is built from TRBV6-6 and TRBJ1-2, with a tentative D call TRBD1 (5 bases). Germline V gene data show CDR1 as MNHNY and CDR2 as SVGAGI (reference sequence). This CDR3 region has 16 residues. V lost 6 bases, J lost 5 bases, and 22 bases lay in between.

This chain uses TRBV6-2 or TRBV6-3 with TRBJ1-1; 9 bases are a match to TRBD1. The J segment lost 1 base and the V segment lost 0 bases, leaving 0 bases of the junction unmatched. This CDR3 region has 15 residues. Germline-derived CDR1 and CDR2 are MNHEY and SVGEGT. CDR3 sequence (DNA): TGTGCCAGCAGTTACTCGGGACAGGGGAACACTGAAGCTTTCTTT. Its translation: CASSYSGQGNTEAFF.

The V call is TRBV7-9, the J call TRBJ2-7; 9 bases line up with TRBD1. The CDR3 is 14 amino acids. With 6 bases clipped from V and 2 bases from J, the junction kept 5 bases outside the gene matches. The germline gives CDR1 SEHNR, CDR2 FQNEAQ (reference sequence). CDR3 amino acids: CASSPDRGTYEQYF. In DNA form, the CDR3 reads TGTGCCAGCAGTCCTGACAGGGGGACCTACGAGCAGTACTTC.

The rearrangement joins TRBV23-1 to TRBJ1-2, with 9 positions matching TRBD1. TRBV23-1 is identified as an open reading frame with a role that is uncertain. The CDR3 is 16 amino acids. The V segment lost 0 bases and the J segment 1 base; nucleotides outside the gene matches: 3. The CDR3 spells CASSQSEDRGNYGYTF. CDR3 bases: TGCGCCAGCAGTCAATCCGAGGACAGGGGTAACTATGGCTACACCTTC.

CDR3 protein: CASSSVGSYGYTF. In DNA, the CDR3 is TGTGCCAGCAGCTCAGTTGGGAGCTATGGCTACACCTTC. V gene TRBV7-2 combines with J gene TRBJ1-2, with no clear D. The CDR3 is made up of 13 amino acids. Germline lookup yields CDR1 SGHTA and CDR2 FQGNSA. Trimming pared 4 bases from V and 4 bases from J, leaving 10 bases between.

The chain employs TRBV7-3 and TRBJ1-1; a weak D match, TRBD1 (5 bases). Germline CDR1 and CDR2: SGHTA and FQGTGA. This CDR3 is 20 amino acids long. V lost 2 bases to trimming and J lost 3 bases, with 28 bases between them. CDR3 amino acids: CASSLYPITRQGTRDTEAFF. The CDR3 DNA reads TGTGCCAGCAGCTTATATCCTATAACGCGGCAGGGAACTCGTGACACTGAAGCTTTCTTT.

The chain has TRBV6-5 and TRBJ1-1; TRBD1 aligns across 7 bases. V gave up 6 bases and J gave up 2 bases; unmatched junction bases: 6. Germline assignment: CDR1 MNHEY and CDR2 SVGAGI. This CDR3 has 14 residues. The CDR3 is CASSPYRGNTEAFF. CDR3 bases: TGTGCCAGCAGCCCCTACAGGGGCAACACTGAAGCTTTCTTT.